The 30 T cell receptor beta chains reported below all come from one sample, sequenced in a study of control samples from healthy donors and cancer patients. Assay: immunoSEQ multiplex PCR; the TCRdb copy retains only in-frame clones and omits some. This table holds 260,000 or so clones, about 80% found once. Sample: PBMCs. The receptors originated from an older woman with lung cancer.

As for this clone: Other DNA sequences in the same sample also yield this CDR3. The chain employs TRBV5-1 and TRBJ2-3, with D uncertain. The V gene lost 4 bases and the J gene lost 1 base, with 10 bases spanning the gap. This CDR3 spans 14 amino acids. CDR1 and CDR2 from the germline V gene are SGHRS and YFSETQ. CDR3 residues: CASSLRQGTDTQYF. CDR3 sequence (DNA): TGCGCCAGCAGCCTACGGCAGGGCACAGATACGCAGTATTTT.

The chain couples TRBV5-1 to TRBJ2-1, with 10 bases fitting TRBD1. The germline V gene encodes CDR1 SGHRS and CDR2 YFSETQ. V was clipped by 5 bases and J by 2 bases; unmatched bases: 4. There are 15 residues in the CDR3. The CDR3 DNA reads as TGCGCCAGCAGGGCCGGACAGGGGGCCTACAATGAGCAGTTCTTC. This gives the protein CASRAGQGAYNEQFF. The full variable domain, rest sourced from reference TRBV5-1 and TRBJ2-1, is KAGVTQTPRYLIKTRGQQVTLSCSPISGHRSVSWYQQTPGQGLQFLFEYFSETQRNKGNFPGRFSGRQFSNSRSEMNVSTLELGDSALYLCASRAGQGAYNEQFFGPGTRLTVL.

This clone was recorded once. The rearrangement links TRBV12-3 or TRBV12-4 to TRBJ2-7, with 8 nucleotides matching TRBD2. The CDR3 length is 13 residues. The V gene end was trimmed by 3 bases and the J gene end by 6 bases; junction bases not matched to a gene: 4. Here the CDR3 reads CASSFSGGPEQYF. The CDR3 region has the DNA TGTGCCAGCAGTTTCTCGGGGGGGCCCGAGCAGTACTTC.

This chain joins TRBV7-9 and TRBJ2-1, with 8 bases aligning to TRBD2. CDR1 is SEHNR and CDR2 is FQNEAQ in the germline V gene (reference sequence). The CDR3 loop spans 15 amino acids. V gave up 5 bases and J gave up 3 bases; unmatched junction bases: 6. The DNA for the CDR3 is TGTGCCAGCAGCGCAACCGGGACTAGCTACAATGAGCAGTTCTTC. Translation gives CASSATGTSYNEQFF.

This clone occurred a few times. The genes are TRBV7-9 and TRBJ2-5; 10 nucleotides agree with TRBD1. The CDR3 has 15 residues. Germline V gene sequence: CDR1 SEHNR, CDR2 FQNEAQ (reference sequence). The ends lost 5 bases at V and 2 bases at J; junction bases unmatched: 5. As DNA, the CDR3 is TGTGCCAGCAGCAAGGACAGGGGGTTGCAAGAGACCCAGTACTTC. It encodes CASSKDRGLQETQYF.

The V call is TRBV5-1, the J call TRBJ1-2; maybe TRBD1 (5 bases). In germline, CDR1 is SGHRS, CDR2 YFSETQ. CDR3 length: 18 residues. V shed 5 bases and J shed 0 bases, with 23 bases lying between them. The CDR3 sequence: CASRMRPTGTTPNYGYTF. In nucleotides, the CDR3 is TGCGCCAGCAGAATGCGTCCCACCGGGACCACGCCTAACTATGGCTACACCTTC.

The chain has TRBV6-6 and TRBJ1-4; TRBD1 might be the D (6 bases). Germline V CDR1 and CDR2: MNHNY, SVGAGI (reference sequence). The V end lost 4 bases, the J end lost 8 bases, and 17 bases lay between the germline ends. The CDR3 sequence is 15 residues long. The CDR3, as DNA: TGTGCCAGCAGTTCATATACCGGGACAAGCGAAAAACTGTTTTTT. This gives the protein CASSSYTGTSEKLFF.

The chain recombines TRBV7-3 with TRBJ2-3; possible D gene TRBD2, 6 bases. The CDR3 spans 14 residues. The germline CDR1 and CDR2 sequences are SGHTA and FQGTGA. The ends were cut back, 5 bases at V and 4 bases at J, with 13 bases in the middle. DNA of the CDR3: TGTGCCAGCAGCCGCGGGGTAGCCCCAGATACGCAGTATTTT. This encodes CASSRGVAPDTQYF.

This chain connects TRBV5-1 to TRBJ2-3; a weak D match, TRBD2 (7 bases). Trimming stripped 0 bases from V and 4 bases from J, with 12 bases between. The CDR3 spans 15 residues. Germline V gives CDR1 SGHRS, CDR2 YFSETQ. CDR3 loop: CASSLEGGSPDTQYF. Written as DNA, the CDR3 is TGCGCCAGCAGCTTGGAGGGGGGGAGCCCAGATACGCAGTATTTT.

V gene TRBV7-2 combines with J gene TRBJ2-5; 12 bases are a match to TRBD2. Germline trimming cut 1 base from V and 0 bases from J; bases unmatched to any gene: 6. From germline, CDR1 is SGHTA and CDR2 FQGNSA. The CDR3 covers 18 residues. As DNA, the CDR3 is TGTGCCAGCAGCTTAGGCGTACTAGCGGGGGGATACCAAGAGACCCAGTACTTC. Protein sequence: CASSLGVLAGGYQETQYF.

This sequence joins TRBV3-1 (or the pseudogene TRBV3-2) and TRBJ2-1; 13 bases match TRBD2. CDR3 length equals 15 residues. V gave up 5 bases and J gave up 8 bases; unmatched junction bases: 6. From germline, CDR1 is LGHDT and CDR2 YNNKEL (reference sequence). In DNA form, the CDR3 reads TGTGCCAGCAGCGTACGGACTAGCGGGGGAGATGAGCAGTTCTTC. It translates to CASSVRTSGGDEQFF.

The chain combines TRBV2 with TRBJ1-1, with D possibly being TRBD1 (6 bases). Per germline, CDR1 SNHLY and CDR2 FYNNEI. V lost 8 bases, J lost 0 bases, and 13 bases lay in between. This CDR3 is 14 amino acids long. Here the CDR3 reads CASGKGQLNTEAFF. The CDR3 region has the DNA TGTGCCAGCGGAAAAGGACAGTTGAACACTGAAGCTTTCTTT.

The J gene is TRBJ2-7, the V gene TRBV6-5; 9 bases are a match to TRBD1. The CDR3 runs 13 residues. The germline V gene encodes CDR1 MNHEY and CDR2 SVGAGI. V lost 5 bases to trimming and J lost 3 bases; unmatched junction nucleotides: 2. The CDR3 DNA sequence: TGTGCCAGCAGTAAGACAGGGGGCTACGAGCAGTACTTC. This sequence encodes CASSKTGGYEQYF.

V usage is TRBV11-2 and J usage is TRBJ2-1; weak D call: TRBD2 (7 bases). The CDR3 consists of 16 residues. Per the germline V gene, CDR1 is SGHAT and CDR2 is FQNNGV. The V end was cut by 4 bases, the J end by 1 base, with 14 bases between. The CDR3 loop reads CASSSLGRGSYNEQFF. DNA of the CDR3: TGTGCCAGCAGCTCCCTTGGGAGGGGGTCCTACAATGAGCAGTTCTTC.

The chain uses TRBV5-1 and TRBJ1-4; D perhaps matches TRBD1 (5 bases). This CDR3 has 15 amino acids. V was shortened by 4 bases and J by 4 bases, with 14 bases between the two germline ends. From germline, CDR1 is SGHRS and CDR2 YFSETQ. CDR3 in amino acids: CASSIRAGNNEKLFF. CDR3 nucleotide sequence: TGCGCCAGCAGCATCCGAGCAGGGAATAATGAAAAACTGTTTTTT.

The chain links TRBV5-4 to TRBJ2-5; D might be TRBD1 or TRBD2, each matching 5 bases. Trimming removed 4 bases from V and 5 bases from J, with 12 bases in between. The CDR3 sequence is 13 residues long. The germline V gene encodes CDR1 SGHNT and CDR2 YYREEE (reference sequence). The CDR3 DNA reads as TGTGCCAGCAGCCCCGGGTGGGACGAGACCCAGTACTTC. The encoded protein is CASSPGWDETQYF.

The J gene is TRBJ1-4, the V gene TRBV3-1 (or the pseudogene TRBV3-2); D may be TRBD1 (6 bases). Germline V gene lookup returns CDR1 LGHDT and CDR2 YNNKEL (reference sequence). The CDR3 has 15 residues. V was shortened by 4 bases and J by 2 bases, with 11 bases between the two germline ends. The CDR3 loop is CASSRQGITNEKLFF. The DNA for the CDR3 is TGTGCCAGCAGCCGCCAGGGGATCACTAATGAAAAACTGTTTTTT.

The chain joins TRBV11-2 to TRBJ2-7; D not certain. The CDR3 consists of 14 residues. The V end was cut by 1 base, the J end by 2 bases, with 9 bases between. Germline V gives CDR1 SGHAT, CDR2 FQNNGV. As DNA, the CDR3 is TGTGCCAGCAGCTTAGGATTCAGTACCTACGAGCAGTACTTC. This sequence encodes CASSLGFSTYEQYF.

This chain joins TRBV3-1 (or the pseudogene TRBV3-2) and TRBJ2-1; 13 nucleotides line up with TRBD2. After removal of 1 base from V and 10 bases from J, the junction contained 4 bases not matched to a gene. CDR1 and CDR2 (germline): LGHDT, YNNKEL (reference sequence). This CDR3 is built from 15 residues. CDR3 residues: CASSQGLAGGREQFF. CDR3 DNA sequence: TGTGCCAGCAGCCAAGGACTAGCGGGGGGACGGGAGCAGTTCTTC.

In DNA form, the CDR3 reads TGCGCCAGCAGCTTGTACGGGGGCGAAACTGAAGCTTTCTTT. Residues: CASSLYGGETEAFF. The V gene is TRBV5-1, the J gene TRBJ1-1; TRBD1 might be the D (6 bases). Germline V gene sequence: CDR1 SGHRS, CDR2 YFSETQ. V shed 1 base and J shed 5 bases, with 12 bases lying between them. The CDR3 covers 14 residues.

A few counts support this clone. This chain joins TRBV29-1 and TRBJ2-7; TRBD1 matches 9 bases. The CDR3 loop spans 13 amino acids. With V trimmed by 7 bases and J by 6 bases, 10 bases remained unmatched. Germline lookup yields CDR1 SQVTM and CDR2 ANQGSEA. CDR3: CSALKGTGTEQYF. In nucleotides, the CDR3 is TGCAGCGCCCTAAAGGGGACAGGGACCGAGCAGTACTTC.

Here the CDR3 reads CASSYEGGNQPQHF. CDR3 coding DNA: TGTGCCAGCAGTTACGAAGGAGGGAATCAGCCCCAGCATTTT. The chain joins TRBV6-6 to TRBJ1-5; the D is unclear. Per the germline V gene, CDR1 is MNHNY and CDR2 is SVGAGI (reference sequence). There are 14 residues in the CDR3. Trimming cost V 2 bases and J 4 bases, with 9 bases left between them.

The J gene is TRBJ2-5, the V gene TRBV9; 7 nucleotides agree with TRBD2. V lost 6 bases and J lost 2; bases outside the gene matches: 10. The CDR3 extends over 15 amino acids. The germline V gene has CDR1 SGDLS and CDR2 YYNGEE. DNA for the CDR3: TGTGCCAGCACCCAGAGAGGAGCGGGACAAGAGACCCAGTACTTC. This translates into CASTQRGAGQETQYF.

This chain joins TRBV11-2 and TRBJ1-2; D remains ambiguous. Germline V gene data show CDR1 as SGHAT and CDR2 as FQNNGV. V was trimmed by 0 bases and J by 8 bases, leaving 10 bases between them. The CDR3 totals 13 residues. Here the CDR3 reads CASSLDRGKGYTF. The DNA of the CDR3 is TGTGCCAGCAGCTTAGATCGTGGGAAGGGCTACACCTTC.

The rearrangement joins TRBV5-1 to TRBJ2-5, with D perhaps matching TRBD2 (6 bases). Germline V gives CDR1 SGHRS, CDR2 YFSETQ. This CDR3 is built from 15 residues. Trimming took 0 bases from V and 5 from J, leaving 14 bases between them. Here the CDR3 DNA reads TGCGCCAGCAGCTTGGGGGCGGGACCACTGGAGACCCAGTACTTC. Translated, it gives CASSLGAGPLETQYF.

The chain is built from TRBV19 and TRBJ2-3; D is perhaps TRBD1 (5 bases). The CDR3 spans 14 residues. Germline CDR1 is LNHDA and CDR2 is SQIVND (reference sequence). V was cut by 1 base and J by 3 bases, with 8 bases left in between. This CDR3 is CASSIVKGTDTQYF. CDR3 bases: TGTGCCAGTAGTATAGTTAAGGGGACAGATACGCAGTATTTT.

This chain links TRBV6-1 with TRBJ1-2, with 10 bases matching TRBD1. The junction had 9 bases not matched to a gene; V was cut back by 3 bases and J by 5 bases. CDR1 is MNHNS, CDR2 SASEGT, per germline. This CDR3 has 16 residues. In nucleotides, the CDR3 is TGTGCCAGCAGTGACCCTCTTGGACAGGGGGTTTATGGCTACACCTTC. It encodes CASSDPLGQGVYGYTF.

The genes are TRBV10-3 and TRBJ2-1; 12 bases are shared with TRBD1. J gave up 9 bases and V 8 bases, and 5 bases lay outside the gene matches. Germline V gives CDR1 ENHRY, CDR2 SYGVKD. The CDR3 consists of 13 residues. CDR3 DNA: TGTGCCATCGGGGGACAGGGGGCCCTTGAGCAGTTCTTC. Its translation is CAIGGQGALEQFF.

This rearrangement joins TRBV9 to TRBJ2-2; D possibly uses TRBD1 or TRBD2 (5 bases each). CDR1 SGDLS and CDR2 YYNGEE come from the germline V gene. This CDR3 contains 16 residues. V shed 0 bases and J shed 3 bases, with 12 bases lying between them. Here the CDR3 reads CASSVAAGTDTGELFF. Here the CDR3 DNA reads TGTGCCAGCAGCGTAGCGGCCGGGACCGACACCGGGGAGCTGTTTTTT.

The V and J genes are TRBV28 and TRBJ2-2; D remains unclear. Between the trimmed V and J ends, which lost 6 bases and 4 bases, there was a span of 9 bases. There are 13 residues in the CDR3. The germline V gene has CDR1 MDHEN and CDR2 SYDVKM. The DNA for the CDR3 is TGTGCCAGCAGCCTGGGCCCCACCGGGGAGCTGTTTTTT. This gives the protein CASSLGPTGELFF.